This TCR beta chain was identified during a study of blood T cell repertoires in COVID-19. Turning to the study itself: Sites in the United States, Italy and Spain provided acute and convalescent COVID-19 samples. T cells, B-cell-depleted T cells, or PBMCs supplied cDNA or gDNA.

The cohort comprised adults aged about 18 to 100 years residing in about 25 US areas. In germline, CDR1 is SGHNT, CDR2 YYREEE (reference sequence). Trimming left V 0 bases short and J 9 bases short, with 13 bases between. This CDR3 is built from 14 residues. In the original analysis: Scientists estimated how many nucleated cells there were by amplifying reference gene primers. Data came from immunoSEQ multiplex PCR; TCRdb stores just in-frame clones and leaves some out. That table supplies the V and J calls and clone size; D and trimming were determined from the DNA. The sample has approximately 220,000 clones, 83% seen once; the top ten hold around 4.6%.

Sequencing was done on a sample of PBMCs or T cells enriched from blood (not recorded which). This clonotype was obtained from a woman aged 45-65 years who had been exposed to COVID-19. V and J are TRBV5-4 and TRBJ2-1, with D possibly matching TRBD2 (5 bases). DNA for the CDR3: TGTGCCAGCAGCTTGGCCGACGGGGTCCCTGAGCAGTTCTTC. Protein product: CASSLADGVPEQFF.